This T cell receptor beta chain comes out of a study of blood T cell repertoires in COVID-19. The overall study: From the United States, Italy and Spain came samples of acute and convalescent COVID-19. The analysed material was cDNA or gDNA that came from T cells, B-cell-depleted T cells, or PBMCs.

In the original workflow: Reference gene primer amplification yielded estimated nucleated cell counts. Sequencing used immunoSEQ multiplex PCR; TCRdb keeps in-frame clones, though not all of them. V, J and clone size reflect that table, while D and trimming were determined from the DNA. The data contain approximately 190,000 clones, around 84% of them singletons. This CDR3 is built from 14 residues. The germline gives CDR1 SGHTA, CDR2 FQGNSA. V was pared by 6 bases and J by 4 bases, with 4 bases of the junction left unmatched. Sequencing was done on a sample of peripheral blood. The receptor was isolated from a human donor in a cohort sampled during active COVID-19. The rearrangement uses TRBV7-2 and TRBJ2-3, with 10 bases matching TRBD1. As DNA, the CDR3 is TGTGCCAGCAGGTCCGGGACAGGGGCAGATACGCAGTATTTT. It yields the protein CASRSGTGADTQYF.